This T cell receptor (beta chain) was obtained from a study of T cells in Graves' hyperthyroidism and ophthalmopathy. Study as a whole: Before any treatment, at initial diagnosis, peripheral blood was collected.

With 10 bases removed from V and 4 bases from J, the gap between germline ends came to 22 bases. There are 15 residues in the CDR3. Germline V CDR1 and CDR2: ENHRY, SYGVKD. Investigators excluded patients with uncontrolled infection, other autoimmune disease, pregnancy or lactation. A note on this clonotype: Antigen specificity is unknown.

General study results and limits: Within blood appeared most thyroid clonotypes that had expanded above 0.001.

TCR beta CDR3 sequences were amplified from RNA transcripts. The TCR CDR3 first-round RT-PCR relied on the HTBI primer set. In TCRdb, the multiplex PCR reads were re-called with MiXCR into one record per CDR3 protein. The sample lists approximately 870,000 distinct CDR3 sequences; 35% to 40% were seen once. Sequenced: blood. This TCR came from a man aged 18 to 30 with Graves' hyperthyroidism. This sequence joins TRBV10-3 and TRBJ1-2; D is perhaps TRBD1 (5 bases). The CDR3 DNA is TGTGCCAGCGGAGGGGTAGCTTCGGAGACCTATGGCTACACCTTC. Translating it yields CASGGVASETYGYTF.